These 28 T cell receptor beta chains came from one sample sequenced in a study of blood T cell repertoires in COVID-19. Generated by immunoSEQ multiplex PCR, the TCRdb table keeps only in-frame clones and is missing some. The table records approximately 60,000 clones, around 86% of them present only once. Sequenced material: peripheral blood. The source is a woman older than 75 with acute or convalescent COVID-19.

This rearrangement joins TRBV14 to TRBJ2-3; perhaps TRBD2 as D (6 bases). The CDR3 spans 15 residues. The germline V and J ends were trimmed by 3 bases and 0 bases, with 10 bases remaining between them. The germline V gene encodes CDR1 SGHDN and CDR2 FVKESK. Here the CDR3 reads CASSQVGGSTDTQYF. As DNA, the CDR3 is TGTGCCAGCAGCCAGGTGGGGGGTAGCACAGATACGCAGTATTTT.

This clone was observed a few times. The chain couples TRBV18 to TRBJ2-1; 15 nucleotides match TRBD2. Per germline, CDR1 KGHSH and CDR2 LQKENI. CDR3 size: 14 residues. V shed 3 bases, J shed 10 bases, and the junction held 1 base outside the gene matches. CDR3 in DNA: TGTGCCAGCTCACCCGGGACTAGCGGGGGGGAGCAGTTCTTC. Residues: CASSPGTSGGEQFF.

The chain links TRBV11-2 to TRBJ2-2, with D possibly TRBD1 on 6 matching bases. The CDR3 runs 17 residues. Germline CDR1 reads SGHAT; CDR2 reads FQNNGV. V shed 0 bases and J shed 2 bases, with 13 bases lying between them. CDR3 in amino acids: CASSLDPRQANTGELFF. The CDR3 DNA reads TGTGCCAGCAGCTTAGATCCCCGACAGGCCAACACCGGGGAGCTGTTTTTT. The entire variable domain, with the rest obtained from reference TRBV11-2 and TRBJ2-2, is as follows: EAGVAQSPRYKIIEKRQSVAFWCNPISGHATLYWYQQILGQGPKLLIQFQNNGVVDDSQLPKDRFSAERLKGVDSTLKIQPAKLEDSAVYLCASSLDPRQANTGELFFGEGSRLTVL.

The V and J genes are TRBV4-1 and TRBJ1-3, with D unclear. V was cut by 4 bases and J by 0 bases, with 10 bases left in between. Germline CDR1 reads MGHRA; CDR2 reads YSYEKL. This CDR3 is 15 amino acids long. CDR3 nucleotides: TGCGCCAGCAGCCCAACAGACCTCTCTGGAAACACCATATATTTT. Its protein product is CASSPTDLSGNTIYF.

This sequence joins TRBV5-6 and TRBJ1-5; D may be TRBD1 (5 bases). This CDR3 is 14 amino acids long. V was cut by 1 base and J by 4 bases, with 9 bases left in between. Germline CDR1 SGHDT, CDR2 YYEEEE. CDR3 DNA: TGTGCCAGCAGCTTGCGGGGGGGAAATCAGCCCCAGCATTTT. It is translated as CASSLRGGNQPQHF.

Note on this clone: It is unclear where the CDR3 begins or ends on the DNA, so no DNA is shown, and the CDR3 is as TCRdb lists it. The J gene is TRBJ2-7, the V gene TRBV10-1; the tabulated D call, TRBD2, remains unverified against the DNA. In germline, CDR1 is WNHNN, CDR2 SYGVQD (reference sequence). The CDR3 region is 18 residues in length, termini included. The CDR3 protein is CASSSSGLSPVDHYEQYF.

The V and J genes are TRBV6-6 and TRBJ2-7, with TRBD1 matching 9 bases. Germline assignment: CDR1 MNHNY and CDR2 SVGAGI (reference sequence). The CDR3 is made up of 15 amino acids. The junction had 8 bases not matched to a gene; V was cut back by 4 bases and J by 4 bases. The CDR3 reads CASSFIQGAYYEQYF. The CDR3 coding sequence is TGTGCCAGCAGTTTCATACAGGGGGCGTATTACGAGCAGTACTTC.

V and J are TRBV28 and TRBJ2-7; a possible D gene is TRBD2 (5 bases). The CDR3 spans 12 residues. Germline CDR1 MDHEN, CDR2 SYDVKM. V was clipped by 11 bases and J by 2 bases, with 13 bases between them. CDR3 in amino acids: CARTGLPYEQYF. CDR3 in DNA: TGTGCCCGCACTGGACTGCCCTACGAGCAGTACTTC.

The chain joins TRBV5-6 to TRBJ1-5; possibly TRBD1 for D (5 bases). Trimming took 3 bases from V and 0 from J, leaving 16 bases between them. Germline CDR1 and CDR2: SGHDT and YYEEEE. The CDR3 is 17 amino acids. This chain's CDR3 is CASSSLRRQTSNQPQHF. CDR3 nucleotides: TGTGCCAGCAGCTCCTTGCGAAGACAGACTAGCAATCAGCCCCAGCATTTT. Full variable domain (rest looked up from reference TRBV5-6 and TRBJ1-5): DAGVTQSPTHLIKTRGQQVTLRCSPKSGHDTVSWYQQALGQGPQFIFQYYEEEERQRGNFPDRFSGHQFPNYSSELNVNALLLGDSALYLCASSSLRRQTSNQPQHFGDGTRLSIL.

This clone has a handful of counts. The rearrangement joins TRBV5-1 to TRBJ1-4; 11 bases line up with TRBD1. The CDR3 has 15 amino acids. V shed 0 bases, J shed 8 bases, and the junction held 3 bases outside the gene matches. The germline V gene encodes CDR1 SGHRS and CDR2 YFSETQ. The DNA of the CDR3 is TGCGCCAGCAGCTTGGATGGGACAGGGGGAGAAAAACTGTTTTTT. It is translated as CASSLDGTGGEKLFF.

V and J are TRBV10-2 and TRBJ2-1, with 12 bases aligning to TRBD1. Germline V gives CDR1 WSHSY, CDR2 SAAADI. This CDR3 has 15 amino acids. J was trimmed by 7 bases and V by 6 bases; bases with no gene match: 7. This CDR3 reads CASRSGTGGQNEQFF. The CDR3 DNA is TGCGCCAGCAGGAGCGGGACAGGGGGCCAAAATGAGCAGTTCTTC.

This clone was counted a single time. The rearrangement links TRBV27 to TRBJ2-7; 10 bases match TRBD2. The V gene end was trimmed by 5 bases and the J gene end by 2 bases; junction bases not matched to a gene: 3. The CDR3 covers 14 residues. Germline lookup yields CDR1 MNHEY and CDR2 SMNVEV (reference sequence). This CDR3 reads CASSRTSGTYEQYF. The CDR3 bases are TGTGCCAGCAGTAGGACTAGCGGTACCTACGAGCAGTACTTC.

The rearrangement links TRBV7-3 to TRBJ2-3; 11 nucleotides match TRBD2. The V gene end was trimmed by 4 bases and the J gene end by 5 bases; junction bases not matched to a gene: 14. This CDR3 is 18 amino acids long. The germline gives CDR1 SGHTA, CDR2 FQGTGA. Here the CDR3 reads CASSSHPTSGSLGDTQYF. CDR3 bases: TGTGCCAGCAGCTCGCACCCAACTAGCGGGAGTTTAGGAGATACGCAGTATTTT.

V gene TRBV25-1 combines with J gene TRBJ1-2; 7 bases line up with TRBD1. The CDR3 sequence is 13 residues long. The V gene end was trimmed by 3 bases and the J gene end by 6 bases; junction bases not matched to a gene: 4. Germline CDR1 reads MGHDK; CDR2 reads SYGVNS. DNA for the CDR3: TGTGCCAGCAGTGATCATCAGGGGGATGGCTACACCTTC. This translates into CASSDHQGDGYTF.

This clone came up once. This chain uses TRBV19 with TRBJ2-3; TRBD1 matches 8 bases. CDR1 LNHDA and CDR2 SQIVND come from the germline V gene (reference sequence). The CDR3 contains 16 residues. Trimming at V came to 2 bases and at J to 4 bases, leaving 8 bases not matched to a gene. This CDR3 reads CASSIQGAGRPDTQYF. In nucleotides, the CDR3 is TGTGCCAGTAGTATACAGGGGGCTGGTAGACCAGATACGCAGTATTTT. Combining the CDR3 with reference TRBV19 and TRBJ2-3 gives the whole variable domain DGGITQSPKYLFRKEGQNVTLSCEQNLNHDAMYWYRQDPGQGLRLIYYSQIVNDFQKGDIAEGYSVSREKKESFPLTVTSAQKNPTAFYLCASSIQGAGRPDTQYFGPGTRLTVL.

This sequence joins TRBV5-5 and TRBJ2-3; 7 nucleotides line up with TRBD2. Germline CDR1 SGHKS, CDR2 YYEKEE (reference sequence). There are 16 residues in the CDR3. Losses at the gene ends were 0 bases for V and 1 base for J; bases not matched to a gene: 5. CDR3 protein: CASSLAGAGGTDTQYF. The CDR3 DNA is TGTGCCAGCAGCTTGGCCGGGGCGGGGGGCACAGATACGCAGTATTTT.

The rearrangement joins TRBV5-1 to TRBJ2-1, with TRBD2 matching over 9 bases. CDR1 SGHRS and CDR2 YFSETQ come from the germline V gene. The trim removed 4 bases at V and 3 bases at J, leaving 5 bases unmatched. This CDR3 region has 15 residues. The CDR3 spells CASSRTSANYNEQFF. The CDR3 nucleotides read TGCGCCAGCAGCCGGACTAGCGCGAACTACAATGAGCAGTTCTTC.

V usage is TRBV4-3 and J usage is TRBJ1-1, with D unclear. Trimming stripped 1 base from V and 1 base from J, with 10 bases between. The length of the CDR3 is 15 residues. Germline values: CDR1 LGHNA, CDR2 YSLEER. The DNA of the CDR3 is TGCGCCAGCAGCCAAGCGGAGGCGGCGAACACTGAAGCTTTCTTT. It is translated as CASSQAEAANTEAFF.

The rearrangement joins TRBV5-1 to TRBJ2-7; 12 bases match TRBD2. J gave up 5 bases and V 3 bases, and 6 bases lay outside the gene matches. CDR3 size: 15 residues. Germline loops: CDR1 SGHRS, CDR2 YFSETQ. The CDR3 sequence: CASSSLTSGSHEQYF. The CDR3 bases are TGCGCCAGCAGCTCCTTGACTAGCGGGAGCCACGAGCAGTACTTC.

CDR3 in amino acids: CASSRGGNPNEKLFF. The CDR3, as DNA: TGCGCCAGCAGCCGAGGCGGAAACCCTAATGAAAAACTGTTTTTT. V and J are TRBV5-1 and TRBJ1-4; D ambiguous. CDR3 length equals 15 residues. Germline-derived CDR1 and CDR2 are SGHRS and YFSETQ. Trimming pared 4 bases from V and 3 bases from J, leaving 13 bases between. Full variable domain (missing parts from reference TRBV5-1 and TRBJ1-4): KAGVTQTPRYLIKTRGQQVTLSCSPISGHRSVSWYQQTPGQGLQFLFEYFSETQRNKGNFPGRFSGRQFSNSRSEMNVSTLELGDSALYLCASSRGGNPNEKLFFGSGTQLSVL.

The chain joins TRBV5-5 to TRBJ1-2, with D unclear. Germline V gives CDR1 SGHKS, CDR2 YYEKEE (reference sequence). The germline V and J ends were trimmed by 0 bases and 0 bases, with 15 bases remaining between them. The CDR3 is 17 amino acids. The CDR3 loop reads CASSLEEPYLANYGYTF. The CDR3 DNA reads TGTGCCAGCAGCTTGGAGGAGCCATACTTAGCTAACTATGGCTACACCTTC.

In its sample, this clone was seen once. The chain joins TRBV27 to TRBJ1-4; D unclear. Trimming took 3 bases from V and 8 from J, leaving 7 bases between them. This CDR3 region has 12 residues. Looked up from germline, CDR1 is MNHEY and CDR2 is SMNVEV (reference sequence). The CDR3 nucleotides are TGTGCCAGCAGTTTCCGAGGGGAAAAACTGTTTTTT. Its protein is CASSFRGEKLFF.

This chain uses TRBV6-5 with TRBJ2-4; 8 bases match TRBD1. CDR1 and CDR2 (germline): MNHEY, SVGAGI. Germline trimming cut 5 bases from V and 3 bases from J; bases unmatched to any gene: 6. This CDR3 is built from 15 residues. The DNA of the CDR3 is TGTGCCAGCAGTCCGTCTGGGACAGGCAAAAACATTCAGTACTTC. It specifies CASSPSGTGKNIQYF.

The chain couples TRBV10-3 to TRBJ1-2; maybe TRBD1 (5 bases). The CDR3 consists of 14 residues. The V gene's germline CDR1 is ENHRY and CDR2 SYGVKD. V shed 6 bases and J shed 8 bases, with 19 bases lying between them. DNA of the CDR3: TGTGCCATCAGCCCGGGACTTCTGCATATCGGCTACACCTTC. Residues: CAISPGLLHIGYTF.

The chain joins TRBV19 to TRBJ2-7; 10 positions agree with TRBD1. CDR1 and CDR2 from the germline V gene are LNHDA and SQIVND (reference sequence). With V trimmed by 5 bases and J by 6 bases, 13 bases remained unmatched. CDR3 size: 16 residues. The CDR3, as DNA: TGTGCCAGTAGTGCCGACCGGTGGGGACAGGGGCCCGAGCAGTACTTC. Encoded protein: CASSADRWGQGPEQYF.

The chain is built from TRBV29-1 and TRBJ1-2; no reliable D call. Germline V lookup: CDR1 SQVTM, CDR2 ANQGSEA. This CDR3 is 14 amino acids long. Trimming removed 4 bases from V and 4 bases from J, with 16 bases in between. The CDR3, as DNA: TGCAGCGTTGCCCTTGAAAGCGATCCCTATGGCTACACCTTC. Translating gives CSVALESDPYGYTF.

V and J are TRBV12-3 or TRBV12-4 and TRBJ1-1, with unresolved D. V lost 5 bases, J lost 2 bases, and 6 bases lay in between. This CDR3 contains 12 residues. The CDR3 sequence is CASSRHNTEAFF. In nucleotides, the CDR3 is TGTGCCAGCAGTAGACATAACACTGAAGCTTTCTTT.

In DNA form, the CDR3 reads TGTGCCAGCAGCTCGGAAGAGACCCAGTACTTC. Amino acids: CASSSEETQYF. The V gene is TRBV7-9, the J gene TRBJ2-5; the D is unclear. The CDR3 has 11 amino acids. The V end lost 4 bases, the J end lost 3 bases, and 3 bases lay between the germline ends. Per germline, CDR1 SEHNR and CDR2 FQNEAQ (reference sequence).